This is a list of T cell receptor beta chains from one sample in a study of regulatory and conventional T cells in RAG deficiency. Generated by immunoSEQ multiplex PCR, the TCRdb table keeps only in-frame clones and is missing some. This table holds about 30,000 clones, 85% to 90% found once. These data are also associated with another study on regulatory T cells.

The specimen was CD8+ T cells sorted from blood. Source of these receptors: a human donor in good health. The CDR3 runs from the conserved cysteine through the conserved F or W. A D gene is named only where the DNA matches it firmly. The size field is filled for only some rows; it gives once, few, many or a size class.

j_call,cdr3_length,v_call,clone_size,d_call,cdr3_nt,cdr3_aa
TRBJ2-1,17,TRBV7-3,.,.,TGTGCCAGCAGCCCCACGGGCCTCGACAGTCCGGACAATGAGCAGTTCTTC,CASSPTGLDSPDNEQFF
TRBJ2-3,16,TRBV5-1,.,TRBD2,TGCGCCAGCAGCTTGGGAACTAGCGAGGAAGCAGATACGCAGTATTTT,CASSLGTSEEADTQYF
TRBJ2-1,17,TRBV7-8,.,TRBD2,TGTGCCAGCAGCTTAATGCCCGGACTAGTAGTCTACAATGAGCAGTTCTTC,CASSLMPGLVVYNEQFF
TRBJ2-4,12,TRBV5-3,.,.,TGTGCCGGAAGAAGGGGGAAAAACATTCAGTACTTC,CAGRRGKNIQYF
TRBJ2-1,13,TRBV14,.,.,TGTGCCAGCGGGCGGATTCGGGGCAATGAGCAGTTCTTC,CASGRIRGNEQFF
TRBJ2-3,11,TRBV27,.,.,TGTGCCAGCACCTTGGGTGGGATTGAGTATTTT,CASTLGGIEYF
TRBJ2-3,12,TRBV27,.,.,TGTGCCAGCCGTCGGGGTGAGAATACGCAGTATTTT,CASRRGENTQYF
TRBJ2-7,15,TRBV27,.,TRBD1,TGTGCCAGCGGATACCGGGACAGGGGGAGATACGAGCAGTACTTC,CASGYRDRGRYEQYF
TRBJ2-2,15,TRBV19,.,.,TGTGCCAGTAGTATAGTGATGACCGTAGTCGGGGAGCTGTTTTTT,CASSIVMTVVGELFF
TRBJ1-2,15,TRBV6-1,once,TRBD1,TGTGCCAGCAGGGAGAGGACCGGGACAGCGTATGGCTACACCTTC,CASRERTGTAYGYTF
TRBJ2-5,16,TRBV6-5,.,.,TGTGCCAGCAGTTACGCTAGCTGGGGTTCCCAAGAGACCCAGTACTTC,CASSYASWGSQETQYF
TRBJ1-1,17,TRBV7-9,.,.,TGTGCCAGCAGCTTCCCGTGGTGGGGAACGACGGACACTGAAGCTTTCTTT,CASSFPWWGTTDTEAFF
TRBJ1-6,13,TRBV6-5,.,.,TGTGCCAGCAGTTATGTGGGTGATTCACCCCTCCACTTT,CASSYVGDSPLHF
TRBJ1-1,14,TRBV6-5,.,TRBD1,TGTGCCAGCAGTTTCGAGACAGGGTACACTGAAGCTTTCTTT,CASSFETGYTEAFF
TRBJ2-7,15,TRBV7-3,.,TRBD2,TGTGCCAGCAGCTTAGGTGGGACTAGCGGGGACGAGCAGTACTTC,CASSLGGTSGDEQYF
TRBJ2-7,15,TRBV19,.,.,TGTGCCAGTAGCTACTCCACAAATCCCTACTACGAGCAGTACTTC,CASSYSTNPYYEQYF
TRBJ2-1,14,TRBV19,.,.,TGTGCCAGTAGTATTGTCACTAGCTCGAATGAGCAGTTCTTC,CASSIVTSSNEQFF
TRBJ2-5,15,TRBV2,.,TRBD2,TGTGCCAGCAGTGAAGGGACTAGCGGGGGAGAGACCCAGTACTTC,CASSEGTSGGETQYF
TRBJ2-1,14,TRBV29-1,.,TRBD2,TGCAGCGTTTGGCGAGCGGGGGCCGGGGATGAGCAGTTCTTC,CSVWRAGAGDEQFF
TRBJ2-1,14,TRBV2,.,TRBD2,TGTGCCAGCAGCGCAGCGGGAGATGGCAATGAGCAGTTCTTC,CASSAAGDGNEQFF
TRBJ2-1,12,TRBV2,.,.,TGTGCCAGCAGGGGACGGAACAATGAGCAGTTCTTC,CASRGRNNEQFF
TRBJ1-5,16,TRBV28,.,TRBD1,TGTGCCAGCAGTTTGGGTACCGGGACAGGGGTCCAGCCCCAGCATTTT,CASSLGTGTGVQPQHF
TRBJ2-7,13,TRBV27,.,.,TGTGCCAGCAGTTCAGGGTCCTTATACGAGCAGTACTTC,CASSSGSLYEQYF
TRBJ2-5,13,TRBV13,once,TRBD2,TGTGCCAGCACGGGGCGGGGGAGAGGGACCCAGTACTTC,CASTGRGRGTQYF
TRBJ1-2,17,TRBV10-3,.,TRBD1,TGTGCCATCAGTGAGTCGGTGACAGGGGGGCTCTTATCTGGCTACACCTTC,CAISESVTGGLLSGYTF
TRBJ2-7,16,TRBV7-3,.,.,TGTGCCAGCAGCTTAGGACCCCCGGGCAACTCCTACGAGCAGTACTTC,CASSLGPPGNSYEQYF
TRBJ2-1,20,TRBV5-1,.,.,TGCGCCAGCAGCTTAAGGTTGGTGTATAGTCGATCGGCGGGAAACAATGAGCAGTTCTTC,CASSLRLVYSRSAGNNEQFF
TRBJ1-1,14,TRBV5-5,.,.,TGTGCCAGCAGCTTTGACGCTGCGGGGACTGAAGCTTTCTTT,CASSFDAAGTEAFF
TRBJ1-1,13,TRBV11-2,.,.,TGTGCCAGCAGCTTAGCCCCGAACACTGAAGCTTTCTTT,CASSLAPNTEAFF
TRBJ2-1,14,TRBV27,.,.,TGTGCCAGCAGTCCCGGGGGTACCTACAATGAGCAGTTCTTC,CASSPGGTYNEQFF
TRBJ1-1,13,TRBV19,.,.,TGTGCCAGTAGTATCGGGCAGAACACTGAAGCTTTCTTT,CASSIGQNTEAFF
TRBJ1-1,13,TRBV9,.,.,TGTGCCAGCAGCGGGGTCCGGGGCACTGAAGCTTTCTTT,CASSGVRGTEAFF
TRBJ2-2,15,TRBV19,.,TRBD1,TGTGCCAGTAGTACAGGGACAGGGAACACCGGGGAGCTGTTTTTT,CASSTGTGNTGELFF
TRBJ1-2,15,TRBV9,.,TRBD1,TGTGCCAGCAGCGCCGCCAAGGCAGGGGGATATGGCTACACCTTC,CASSAAKAGGYGYTF
TRBJ2-1,14,TRBV27,once,.,TGTGCCAGCAGTTTAAACGCCTTCAACAATGAGCAGTTCTTC,CASSLNAFNNEQFF
TRBJ2-5,18,TRBV5-1,.,TRBD2,TGCGCCAGCAGCCTTGGGACTAGCGGGGGGGTACCCCAAGAGACCCAGTACTTC,CASSLGTSGGVPQETQYF
TRBJ2-3,15,TRBV19,.,TRBD1,TGTGCCAGTACCGAAGGGACAGGGGGCAGGGATACGCAGTATTTT,CASTEGTGGRDTQYF
TRBJ1-2,15,TRBV27,.,TRBD1,TGTGCCAGCAGTTGGGACAGGGACGTTTGGTATGGCTACACCTTC,CASSWDRDVWYGYTF
TRBJ2-4,16,TRBV4-1,.,TRBD2,TGCGCCAGCAGCCAAGATTGGGGGACTAGCATCTATGATCAGTACTTC,CASSQDWGTSIYDQYF
TRBJ2-7,14,TRBV11-3,.,TRBD1,TGTGCCAGCAGCTTAGGAGGGGGCGCCTACGAGCAGTACTTC,CASSLGGGAYEQYF
TRBJ1-1,17,TRBV29-1,.,.,TGCAGCGTTGAAGACCCCGTGGGAACCGTCATGAACACTGAAGCTTTCTTT,CSVEDPVGTVMNTEAFF
TRBJ1-4,14,TRBV19,.,.,TGTGCCAGTACCAGAAGCAGGGAGGATGAAAAACTGTTTTTT,CASTRSREDEKLFF
TRBJ1-1,18,TRBV5-6,.,TRBD1,TGTGCCAGCAGCTGGGACAGGGATACCCCAGAAAATTCGACTGAAGCTTTCTTT,CASSWDRDTPENSTEAFF
TRBJ2-7,15,TRBV7-9,.,TRBD1,TGTGCCAGCAGCTCCGTGGGACAGGGAGTCTACGAGCAGTACTTC,CASSSVGQGVYEQYF
TRBJ1-2,16,TRBV5-5,.,.,TGTGCCAGCAGCCCTGCGATACAGGGCCGATTGCGTGGCTACACCTTC,CASSPAIQGRLRGYTF
TRBJ2-3,16,TRBV6-6,.,TRBD2,TGTGCCAGCAGCCGACTAGCGGGGGGGCCCACAGATACGCAGTATTTT,CASSRLAGGPTDTQYF
TRBJ2-1,12,TRBV5-1,few,.,TGCGCCAGCGGCGGACCGGACCATGAGCAGTTCTTC,CASGGPDHEQFF
TRBJ2-1,15,TRBV9,.,TRBD2,TGTGCCAGCAGCCCGGTGGCGGGGGGGCCGAGTGAGCAGTTCTTC,CASSPVAGGPSEQFF
TRBJ1-1,12,TRBV11-1,.,.,TGTGCCAGCAGCTTGGGCGGTAATGAAGCTTTCTTT,CASSLGGNEAFF
TRBJ2-1,13,TRBV7-9,.,.,TGTGCCAGCAGCTTGGCAGGACGGAATGAGCAGTTCTTC,CASSLAGRNEQFF